The T cell receptor beta chain described here comes from a study of blood T cell repertoires in COVID-19. Study-wide context: Sites across the United States, Italy and Spain contributed samples from acute and convalescent COVID-19. The analysed material was cDNA or gDNA that came from T cells, B-cell-depleted T cells, or PBMCs.

Study processing details: Reference gene primer amplification gave nucleated cell count estimates. Generated by immunoSEQ multiplex PCR, the TCRdb table keeps only in-frame clones and is missing some. V and J calls and clone size are those listed in that table; D and trimming were worked out from the DNA. The data contain approximately 160,000 clones, roughly 80% of them seen just once; the ten biggest clones take up approximately 2.8%. This clone was counted a single time. Germline V gene sequence: CDR1 LNHDA, CDR2 SQIVND (reference sequence). The CDR3 runs to 11 residues. Trimming removed 7 bases at V and 10 bases at J, with 11 bases between.

Input material: peripheral blood. The receptor was derived from a man in his 70s with acute or convalescent COVID-19. This chain joins TRBV19 and TRBJ2-1; no reliable D call. CDR3 amino acids: CASTLGKEQFF. In nucleotides, the CDR3 is TGTGCCAGTACCCTAGGCAAGGAGCAGTTCTTC.